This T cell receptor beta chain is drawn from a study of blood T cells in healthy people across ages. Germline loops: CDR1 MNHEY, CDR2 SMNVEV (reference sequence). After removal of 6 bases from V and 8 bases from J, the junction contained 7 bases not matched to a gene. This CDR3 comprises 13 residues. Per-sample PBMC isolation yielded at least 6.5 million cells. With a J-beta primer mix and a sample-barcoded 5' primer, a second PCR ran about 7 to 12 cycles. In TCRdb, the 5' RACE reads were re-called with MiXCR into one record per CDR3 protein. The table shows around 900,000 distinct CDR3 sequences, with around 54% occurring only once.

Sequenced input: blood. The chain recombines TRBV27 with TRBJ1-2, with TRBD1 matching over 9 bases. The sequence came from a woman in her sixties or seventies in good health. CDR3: CASRLTGGEGYTF. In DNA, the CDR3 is TGTGCCAGCAGACTAACAGGGGGCGAGGGCTACACCTTC.